This TCR beta chain was recovered during a study of T cells in Graves' hyperthyroidism and ophthalmopathy. This CDR3 has 15 residues. Germline-derived CDR1 and CDR2 are LNHDA and SQIVND (reference sequence). Trimming cost V 6 bases and J 8 bases; bases outside gene matches: 13. Regions amplified from RNA transcripts were the TCR beta CDR3 regions. The HTBI primer set was used in a first-round RT-PCR of the TCR CDR3. TCRdb redid the calling of the multiplex PCR reads with MiXCR, one entry per CDR3 protein. The table records a few hundred thousand distinct CDR3 sequences, 15% to 19% of them present only once.

The specimen was blood. The chain joins TRBV19 to TRBJ1-2; TRBD1 aligns across 9 bases. This sequence originates from a woman aged 25 to 39 with Graves' hyperthyroidism. The CDR3 region has the DNA TGTGCCAGTAGCACTTCCACGGGACAGGGCGGCGGCTACACCTTC. Encoded protein: CASSTSTGQGGGYTF.